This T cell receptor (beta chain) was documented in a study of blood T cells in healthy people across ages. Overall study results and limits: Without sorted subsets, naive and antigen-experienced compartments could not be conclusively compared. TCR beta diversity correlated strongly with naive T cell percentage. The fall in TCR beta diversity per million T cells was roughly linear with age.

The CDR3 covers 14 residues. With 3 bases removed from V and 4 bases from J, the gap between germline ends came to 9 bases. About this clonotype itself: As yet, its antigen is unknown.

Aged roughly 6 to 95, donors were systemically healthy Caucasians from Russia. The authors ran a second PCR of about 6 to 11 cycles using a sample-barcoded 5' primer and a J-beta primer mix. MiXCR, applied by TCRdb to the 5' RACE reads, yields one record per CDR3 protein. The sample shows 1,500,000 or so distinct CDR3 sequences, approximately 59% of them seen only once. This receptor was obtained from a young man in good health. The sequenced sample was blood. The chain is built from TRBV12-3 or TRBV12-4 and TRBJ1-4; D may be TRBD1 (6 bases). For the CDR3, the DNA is TGTGCCAGCAGTTTCCGACAGGATAATGAAAAACTGTTTTTT. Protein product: CASSFRQDNEKLFF.